This T cell receptor beta chain was recorded in a study of CD8+ T cells in alopecia areata. Study-wide background: Those patients who were treated received oral tofacitinib, which was given at 5 to 10 mg twice daily for moderate-to-severe alopecia areata.

From alopecia areata patients, lesional scalp punch biopsies and peripheral blood were collected. V was cut by 8 bases and J by 2 bases, with 11 bases left in between. Per germline, CDR1 LNHNV and CDR2 YYDKDF (reference sequence). The CDR3 totals 13 residues. As regards this clone: Its specificity is unknown.

RNA extraction was followed by reverse transcription into cDNA, which acted as the sequencing template. The assay was immunoSEQ multiplex PCR, and TCRdb's table has in-frame clones only and misses some. The profile shows hundreds of thousands of clones, around two thirds of them singletons. General study findings and limits: Sequences from scalp samples also cover resident alphabeta T cells of normal skin. Scalp lesions, especially in alopecia totalis/universalis, had higher clonality than normal scalp.

The V gene is TRBV15, the J gene TRBJ2-3; no definite D call. This receptor was obtained from a human donor with alopecia areata. The sequences come from CD4+ T cells sorted from blood, collected at week 0. In nucleotides, the CDR3 is TGTGCCACCGCCGATACCCTCACAGATACGCAGTATTTT. This sequence encodes CATADTLTDTQYF.